This T cell receptor (beta chain) was captured by sequencing in a study of T cells in lung cancer brain metastases. V lost 2 bases, J lost 14 bases, and 11 bases stayed unmatched. The CDR3 extends over 14 amino acids. CDR1 and CDR2 (germline): SGHNT, YENEEA. Assay used: immunoSEQ multiplex PCR; TCRdb lists only in-frame clones, some missing. Of more than 650 clones listed, 85% to 90% were seen once; the top ten hold under 13%. The rearrangement uses TRBV11-3 and TRBJ2-2; 7 nucleotides match TRBD2. Sequencing was done on a sample of tumor tissue from a brain metastasis. This TCR came from a man between 70 and 80 years old with non-small cell lung cancer that had spread to the brain. The CDR3, as DNA: TGTGCCAGCAGCTTAACTGCGGGGGTCCCTAAACTGTTTTTT. Residues: CASSLTAGVPKLFF. The full variable domain, its missing parts supplied by reference TRBV11-3 and TRBJ2-2, is EAGVVQSPRYKIIEKKQPVAFWCNPISGHNTLYWYLQNLGQGPELLIRYENEEAVDDSQLPKDRFSAERLKGVDSTLKIQPAELGDSAVYLCASSLTAGVPKLFFGEGSRLTVL.